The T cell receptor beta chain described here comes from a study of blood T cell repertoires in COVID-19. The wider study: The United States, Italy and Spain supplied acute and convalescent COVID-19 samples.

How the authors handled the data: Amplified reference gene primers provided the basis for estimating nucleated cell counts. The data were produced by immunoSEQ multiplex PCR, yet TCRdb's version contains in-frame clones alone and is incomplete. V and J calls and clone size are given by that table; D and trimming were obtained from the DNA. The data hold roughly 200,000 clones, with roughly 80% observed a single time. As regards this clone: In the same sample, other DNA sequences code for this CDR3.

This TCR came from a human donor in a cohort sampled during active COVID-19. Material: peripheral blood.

CDR3 residues: CASSQARGSTNEKLFF. As DNA, the CDR3 is TGCGCCAGCAGCCAAGCCAGGGGATCAACTAATGAAAAACTGTTTTTT. This chain uses TRBV4-1 with TRBJ1-4, with D maybe TRBD1 (6 bases). The V and J ends lost 1 base and 0 bases respectively, with 9 bases between them. The CDR3 totals 16 residues. Germline V lookup: CDR1 MGHRA, CDR2 YSYEKL.